This is a list of T cell receptor beta chains from one sample in a study of blood T cell repertoires in COVID-19. Sequencing used immunoSEQ multiplex PCR; TCRdb keeps in-frame clones, though not all of them. The repertoire consists of some 80,000 clones, with roughly 90% occurring once and the leading ten covering less than 3.5%. The sample comprised peripheral blood. These receptors all come from a woman aged 50 to 60 with active or convalescent COVID-19. Each CDR3 is given with its conserved first and last residue. D genes are given only for firm matches. Part of the rows lack a size; the others show once, few, many or a class for expanded clones.

CDR3 DNA: TGCGCCAGCAATACAGGGGGAGCTGGGGCCAACGTCCTGACTTTC; CDR3 protein: CASNTGGAGANVLTF; D gene: TRBD1; V gene: TRBV5-1; J gene: TRBJ2-6; clone size: .
CDR3 DNA: TGTGCCAGTAGTATTTCCGACAGCTCCTACAATGAGCAGTTCTTC; CDR3 protein: CASSISDSSYNEQFF; D gene: .; V gene: TRBV19; J gene: TRBJ2-1; clone size: .
CDR3 DNA: TGCAGTGCTAGAGAGTCCCTCGAGCAGTACTTC; CDR3 protein: CSARESLEQYF; D gene: .; V gene: TRBV20-1; J gene: TRBJ2-7; clone size: .
CDR3 DNA: TGTGCCAGCAGCGTAAGCGTCAACACTGAAGCTTTCTTT; CDR3 protein: CASSVSVNTEAFF; D gene: .; V gene: TRBV9; J gene: TRBJ1-1; clone size: .
CDR3 DNA: TGTGCCAGCAGTTTATCTACGGGGGACATTCAGTACTTC; CDR3 protein: CASSLSTGDIQYF; D gene: .; V gene: TRBV27; J gene: TRBJ2-4; clone size: .
CDR3 DNA: TGTGCCAGCAGCCAAGCGGCTAGCGGGGGTTACAATGAGCAGTTCTTC; CDR3 protein: CASSQAASGGYNEQFF; D gene: TRBD2; V gene: TRBV3-1/TRBV3-2; J gene: TRBJ2-1; clone size: .
CDR3 DNA: TGTGCCAGCCGCTTTGGGACAGGGCGCGGAAAACTGTTTTTT; CDR3 protein: CASRFGTGRGKLFF; D gene: TRBD1; V gene: TRBV27; J gene: TRBJ1-4; clone size: .
CDR3 DNA: TGTGCCAGCTCGTCGACTAGCGGGGGTCCAGATACGCAGTATTTT; CDR3 protein: CASSSTSGGPDTQYF; D gene: TRBD2; V gene: TRBV18; J gene: TRBJ2-3; clone size: .
CDR3 DNA: TGTGCCAGCAGTGACGGTTATAGCAATCAGCCCCAGCATTTT; CDR3 protein: CASSDGYSNQPQHF; D gene: .; V gene: TRBV6-1; J gene: TRBJ1-5; clone size: .
CDR3 DNA: TGTGCCAGCAGTGGGGACAGGGGACTGAGCAATCAGCCCCAGCATTTT; CDR3 protein: CASSGDRGLSNQPQHF; D gene: TRBD1; V gene: TRBV25-1; J gene: TRBJ1-5; clone size: .
CDR3 DNA: TGTGCCAGCAGCCAGAAGGACAGGCCTATTGGTGGACAGTATTTT; CDR3 protein: CASSQKDRPIGGQYF; D gene: TRBD1; V gene: TRBV3-1/TRBV3-2; J gene: TRBJ2-3; clone size: .
CDR3 DNA: TGTGCCAGCAGTTCTTTTAGCGGGGGGGATTTTGAGCAGTTCTTC; CDR3 protein: CASSSFSGGDFEQFF; D gene: TRBD2; V gene: TRBV6-5; J gene: TRBJ2-1; clone size: .
CDR3 DNA: TGTGCCAGCAGTTGGGACAGGGGGAACACTGAAGCTTTCTTT; CDR3 protein: CASSWDRGNTEAFF; D gene: TRBD1; V gene: TRBV5-6; J gene: TRBJ1-1; clone size: .
CDR3 DNA: TGTGCCAGCAGCTTTAGGGGGCTGGGTGAAGCTTTCTTT; CDR3 protein: CASSFRGLGEAFF; D gene: TRBD1; V gene: TRBV7-2; J gene: TRBJ1-1; clone size: .
CDR3 DNA: TGTGCCAGTAGTATGGGGGGGGCCCCCTACGAGCAGTACTTC; CDR3 protein: CASSMGGAPYEQYF; D gene: .; V gene: TRBV19; J gene: TRBJ2-7; clone size: .
CDR3 DNA: TGTGCCAGCAGCGTCTTTCAGAATAATTCACCCCTCCACTTT; CDR3 protein: CASSVFQNNSPLHF; D gene: .; V gene: TRBV9; J gene: TRBJ1-6; clone size: .
CDR3 DNA: TGTGCCAGCAGCTCCGGACAGGGGGCTCGTGGCTACACCTTC; CDR3 protein: CASSSGQGARGYTF; D gene: TRBD1; V gene: TRBV7-9; J gene: TRBJ1-2; clone size: .
CDR3 DNA: TGCGCCAGCAGCCAAGAGGGGGTCGGAGGGGCGACTCGTCATCGGGACACTGAAGCTTTCTTT; CDR3 protein: CASSQEGVGGATRHRDTEAFF; D gene: .; V gene: TRBV4-3; J gene: TRBJ1-1; clone size: .
CDR3 DNA: TGTGCCACCAGCAGAGGAGTAGCCTATAATTCACCCCTCCACTTT; CDR3 protein: CATSRGVAYNSPLHF; D gene: .; V gene: TRBV15; J gene: TRBJ1-6; clone size: .
CDR3 DNA: TGCGCCAGCAGCCAAGAAGAGTCCAGGCTAATCTATGGCTACACCTTC; CDR3 protein: CASSQEESRLIYGYTF; D gene: .; V gene: TRBV4-1; J gene: TRBJ1-2; clone size: .
CDR3 DNA: TGTGCCAGCAGTCAGGTAGCGGGGGGGCCTCTCAATGAGCAGTTCTTC; CDR3 protein: CASSQVAGGPLNEQFF; D gene: TRBD2; V gene: TRBV27; J gene: TRBJ2-1; clone size: .
CDR3 DNA: TGTGCCACCAAGACAGGATCTGGAAACACCATATATTTT; CDR3 protein: CATKTGSGNTIYF; D gene: .; V gene: TRBV6-5; J gene: TRBJ1-3; clone size: .
CDR3 DNA: TGTGCCAGTAGTATCGGGGGGCCCGGGGAGCTGTTTTTT; CDR3 protein: CASSIGGPGELFF; D gene: .; V gene: TRBV19; J gene: TRBJ2-2; clone size: .
CDR3 DNA: TGTGCCAGTAGCCCGGGACAGGGAGCTACGGTGCAGTACTTC; CDR3 protein: CASSPGQGATVQYF; D gene: TRBD1; V gene: TRBV19; J gene: TRBJ2-7; clone size: .
CDR3 DNA: TGTGCCAGCAGTTACTCGATCGGAGCAACTAATGAAAAACTGTTTTTT; CDR3 protein: CASSYSIGATNEKLFF; D gene: .; V gene: TRBV6-5; J gene: TRBJ1-4; clone size: .
CDR3 DNA: TGTGCTAGTGTTGGAAAGGGTAGCGGGGGCAACACCGGGGAGCTGTTTTTT; CDR3 protein: CASVGKGSGGNTGELFF; D gene: TRBD2; V gene: TRBV12-5; J gene: TRBJ2-2; clone size: .
CDR3 DNA: TGTGCCAGCAGCCCAGGGGGGAATGAGCAGTTCTTC; CDR3 protein: CASSPGGNEQFF; D gene: .; V gene: TRBV6-5; J gene: TRBJ2-1; clone size: .
CDR3 DNA: TGTGCCAGCAGTAAAATAACAGGGACAGAAGCTTTCTTT; CDR3 protein: CASSKITGTEAFF; D gene: .; V gene: TRBV12-3/TRBV12-4; J gene: TRBJ1-1; clone size: once
CDR3 DNA: TGTGCCAGCACTGGACAGGCGAACACTGAAGCTTTCTTT; CDR3 protein: CASTGQANTEAFF; D gene: TRBD1; V gene: TRBV2; J gene: TRBJ1-1; clone size: .
CDR3 DNA: TGCAGCGTGGGCCCGGGACACGAGACCCAGTACTTC; CDR3 protein: CSVGPGHETQYF; D gene: .; V gene: TRBV29-1; J gene: TRBJ2-5; clone size: .
CDR3 DNA: TGTGCCAGCAGTCCCACCAGGGTTGTAACTGGAAACACCATATATTTT; CDR3 protein: CASSPTRVVTGNTIYF; D gene: .; V gene: TRBV2; J gene: TRBJ1-3; clone size: .
CDR3 DNA: TGTGCCAGCAGCGCCCTTGAGCGGGGGGGCCTAGATACGCAGTATTTT; CDR3 protein: CASSALERGGLDTQYF; D gene: TRBD2; V gene: TRBV9; J gene: TRBJ2-3; clone size: once
CDR3 DNA: TGCGCCAGCAGCCCCGACAGGGCTGGCTACACCTTC; CDR3 protein: CASSPDRAGYTF; D gene: TRBD1; V gene: TRBV5-1; J gene: TRBJ1-2; clone size: .
CDR3 DNA: TGTGCCAGCAGCTTAGAGACAGGGGGCGTAAGGACCTATGGCTACACCTTC; CDR3 protein: CASSLETGGVRTYGYTF; D gene: TRBD1; V gene: TRBV7-8; J gene: TRBJ1-2; clone size: .
CDR3 DNA: TGTGCCAGCAGCTTGGACAGGGTAATCACTGAAGCTTTCTTT; CDR3 protein: CASSLDRVITEAFF; D gene: .; V gene: TRBV5-4; J gene: TRBJ1-1; clone size: .
CDR3 DNA: TGTGCCAGCAGTTACGGGGGGTCCTTGCGAAACACTGAAGCTTTCTTT; CDR3 protein: CASSYGGSLRNTEAFF; D gene: .; V gene: TRBV6-5; J gene: TRBJ1-1; clone size: .
CDR3 DNA: TGTGCCACCAGCAGAGATAGGAGGAGTACGAACACTGAAGCTTTCTTT; CDR3 protein: CATSRDRRSTNTEAFF; D gene: .; V gene: TRBV15; J gene: TRBJ1-1; clone size: once
CDR3 DNA: TGTGCCAGCAGCTTCTGGGGGACAAGCCGAAATGAAAAACTGTTTTTT; CDR3 protein: CASSFWGTSRNEKLFF; D gene: .; V gene: TRBV7-9; J gene: TRBJ1-4; clone size: once
CDR3 DNA: TGTGCCAGCAGCCCGAGACTGGGGCCGGGAGAGACCCAGTACTTC; CDR3 protein: CASSPRLGPGETQYF; D gene: .; V gene: TRBV11-2; J gene: TRBJ2-5; clone size: few
CDR3 DNA: TGCGCCAGCAGCTTGGACGGGACACAATACGAGCAGTACTTC; CDR3 protein: CASSLDGTQYEQYF; D gene: .; V gene: TRBV5-1; J gene: TRBJ2-7; clone size: .
CDR3 DNA: TGTGCCAGCAGTCCCATTTCGACAGCAGCCTATGGCTACACCTTC; CDR3 protein: CASSPISTAAYGYTF; D gene: .; V gene: TRBV9; J gene: TRBJ1-2; clone size: .
CDR3 DNA: TGTGCCAGCAGCTTAGAATGGACAATTTATGGCTACACCTTC; CDR3 protein: CASSLEWTIYGYTF; D gene: .; V gene: TRBV7-2; J gene: TRBJ1-2; clone size: .
CDR3 DNA: TGTGCCAGCAGTGGAATAGACAGGCCATCTTCGGAGACCCAGTACTTC; CDR3 protein: CASSGIDRPSSETQYF; D gene: .; V gene: TRBV6-1; J gene: TRBJ2-5; clone size: .
CDR3 DNA: TGTGCCAGCAGTCGCACAGGGCGGCCGGAAGCTTTCTTT; CDR3 protein: CASSRTGRPEAFF; D gene: .; V gene: TRBV28; J gene: TRBJ1-1; clone size: .
CDR3 DNA: TGTGCCAGGAGGCCTTCCCGACGGTCCTACGAGCAGTACTTC; CDR3 protein: CARRPSRRSYEQYF; D gene: .; V gene: TRBV7-7; J gene: TRBJ2-7; clone size: .
CDR3 DNA: TGTGCCAGCAGCTTCGGGCAGGGTAATTCACCCCTCCACTTT; CDR3 protein: CASSFGQGNSPLHF; D gene: .; V gene: TRBV5-4; J gene: TRBJ1-6; clone size: .
CDR3 DNA: TGTGCCAGCAGCTTAAAGGCGGGGGGGCCGGACACCGGGGAGCTGTTTTTT; CDR3 protein: CASSLKAGGPDTGELFF; D gene: TRBD2; V gene: TRBV7-9; J gene: TRBJ2-2; clone size: once